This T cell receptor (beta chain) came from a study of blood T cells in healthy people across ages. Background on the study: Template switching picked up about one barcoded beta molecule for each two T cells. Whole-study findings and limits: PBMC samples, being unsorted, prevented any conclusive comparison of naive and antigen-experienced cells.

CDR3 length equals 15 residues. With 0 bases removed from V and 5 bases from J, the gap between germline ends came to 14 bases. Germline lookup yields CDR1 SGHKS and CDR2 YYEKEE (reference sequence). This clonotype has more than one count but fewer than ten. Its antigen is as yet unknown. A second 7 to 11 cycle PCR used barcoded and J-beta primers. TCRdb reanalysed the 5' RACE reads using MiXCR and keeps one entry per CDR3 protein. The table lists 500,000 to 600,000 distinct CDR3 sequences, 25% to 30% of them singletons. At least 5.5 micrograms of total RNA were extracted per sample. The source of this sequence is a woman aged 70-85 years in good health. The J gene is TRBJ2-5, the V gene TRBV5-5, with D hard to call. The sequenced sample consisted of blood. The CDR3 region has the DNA TGTGCCAGCAGCTTGGCAGGTCCACCTTTTGAGACCCAGTACTTC. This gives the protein CASSLAGPPFETQYF. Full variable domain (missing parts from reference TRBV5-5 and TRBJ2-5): DAGVTQSPTHLIKTRGQQVTLRCSPISGHKSVSWYQQVLGQGPQFIFQYYEKEERGRGNFPDRFSARQFPNYSSELNVNALLLGDSALYLCASSLAGPPFETQYFGPGTRLLVL.